Here is one T cell receptor beta chain with its context. The sample comes from a study of shared clonotypes between healthy human individuals. On sorted subsets, replicate PCRs used about 200 ng DNA, or roughly 30,000 T cell genomes. The table came from immunoSEQ multiplex PCR; TCRdb's copy has only in-frame clones and leaves some out. The sample has some 2.3 million clones, roughly 93% seen once. Trimming cost V 1 base and J 0 bases; bases outside gene matches: 5. Germline V CDR1 and CDR2: SGHTA, FQGNSA. The CDR3 covers 16 residues. V usage is TRBV7-2 and J usage is TRBJ2-7; 8 nucleotides align to TRBD2. The sample taken for sequencing was naive CD4+ T cells from PBMCs. Subset: CD45RA+ positively selected. The TCR was taken from a young man in good health. Some clones in this sample may be carry-over from other donors' samples. The CDR3 DNA follows: TGTGCCAGCAGCTTAGGAGCGGGAGCTGACTCCTACGAGCAGTACTTC. Translation gives CASSLGAGADSYEQYF.